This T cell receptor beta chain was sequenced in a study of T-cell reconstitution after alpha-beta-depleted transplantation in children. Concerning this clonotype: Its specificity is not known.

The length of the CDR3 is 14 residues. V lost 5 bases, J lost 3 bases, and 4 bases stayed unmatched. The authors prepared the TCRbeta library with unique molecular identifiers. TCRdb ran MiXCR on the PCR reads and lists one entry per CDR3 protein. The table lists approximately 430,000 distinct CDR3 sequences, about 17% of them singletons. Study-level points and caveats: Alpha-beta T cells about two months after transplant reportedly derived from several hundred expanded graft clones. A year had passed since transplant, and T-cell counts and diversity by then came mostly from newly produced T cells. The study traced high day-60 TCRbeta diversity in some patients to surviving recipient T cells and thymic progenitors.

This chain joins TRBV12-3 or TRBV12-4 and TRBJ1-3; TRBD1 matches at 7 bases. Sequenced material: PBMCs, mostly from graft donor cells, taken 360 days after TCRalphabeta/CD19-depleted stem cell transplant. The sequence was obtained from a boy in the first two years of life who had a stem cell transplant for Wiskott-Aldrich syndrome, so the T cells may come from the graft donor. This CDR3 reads CASSHRGNGNTIYF. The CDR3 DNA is TGTGCCAGCAGTCACAGGGGTAATGGAAACACCATATATTTT.